This T cell receptor beta chain is drawn from a study of blood T cells in healthy people across ages. This CDR3 spans 19 amino acids. Germline V CDR1 and CDR2: SGHRS, YFSETQ. With a J-beta primer mix and a sample-barcoded 5' primer, a second PCR ran about 7 to 12 cycles. TCRdb itself ran the 5' RACE reads through MiXCR, one entry per CDR3 protein. The table shows nearly 800,000 distinct CDR3 sequences, with roughly three fifths occurring only once. This receptor was taken from a man aged 40-49 years in good health. The chain combines TRBV5-1 with TRBJ2-1; 8 bases map to TRBD2. The closer fit of TRBJ2-7 to the DNA end suggests the J call may be wrong. Sequencing was performed on blood. This CDR3 is CASSLEVWDGGGIYNEQYF. CDR3 in DNA: TGCGCCAGCAGCTTGGAGGTTTGGGACGGGGGGGGAATCTACAATGAGCAGTACTTC.